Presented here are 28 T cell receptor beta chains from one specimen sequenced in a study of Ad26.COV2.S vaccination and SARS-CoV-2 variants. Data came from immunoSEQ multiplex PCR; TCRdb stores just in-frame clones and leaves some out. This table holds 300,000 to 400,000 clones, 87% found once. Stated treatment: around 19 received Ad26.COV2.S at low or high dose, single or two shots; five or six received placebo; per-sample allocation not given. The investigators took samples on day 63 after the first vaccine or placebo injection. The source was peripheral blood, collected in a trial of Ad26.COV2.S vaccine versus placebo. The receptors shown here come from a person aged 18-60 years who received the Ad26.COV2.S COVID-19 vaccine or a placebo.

The CDR3 spells CATRTGGFEQYF. CDR3 nucleotides: TGTGCCACCAGGACTGGGGGTTTCGAGCAGTACTTC. V is TRBV10-3 and J is TRBJ2-7; TRBD1 or TRBD2 may be the D gene (5 bases each). The CDR3 extends over 12 amino acids. Germline CDR1 reads ENHRY; CDR2 reads SYGVKD. The V end was cut by 10 bases, the J end by 6 bases, with 16 bases between.

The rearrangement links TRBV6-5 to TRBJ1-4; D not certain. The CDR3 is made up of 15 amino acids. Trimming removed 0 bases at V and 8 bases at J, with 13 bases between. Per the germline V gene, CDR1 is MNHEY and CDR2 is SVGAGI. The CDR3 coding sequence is TGTGCCAGCAGTTACTCTCGGTCTCGACGCGAAAAACTGTTTTTT. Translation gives CASSYSRSRREKLFF.

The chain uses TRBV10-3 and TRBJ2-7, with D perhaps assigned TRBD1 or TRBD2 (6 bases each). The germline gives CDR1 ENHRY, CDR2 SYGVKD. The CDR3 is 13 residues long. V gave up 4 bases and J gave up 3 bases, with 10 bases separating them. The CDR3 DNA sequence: TGTGCCATCAGTGGGCGGGACAACTACGAGCAGTACTTC. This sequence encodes CAISGRDNYEQYF.

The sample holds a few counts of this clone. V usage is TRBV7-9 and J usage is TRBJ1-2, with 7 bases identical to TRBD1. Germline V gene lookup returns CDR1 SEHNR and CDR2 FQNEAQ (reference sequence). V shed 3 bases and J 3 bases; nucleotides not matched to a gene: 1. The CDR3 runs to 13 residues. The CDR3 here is CASSFGTDYGYTF. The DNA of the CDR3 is TGTGCCAGCAGCTTTGGGACAGACTATGGCTACACCTTC.

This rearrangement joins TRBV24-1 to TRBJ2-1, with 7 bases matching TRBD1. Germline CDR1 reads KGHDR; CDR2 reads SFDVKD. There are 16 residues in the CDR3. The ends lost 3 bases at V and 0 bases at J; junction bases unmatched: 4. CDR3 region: CATSDGTESSYNEQFF. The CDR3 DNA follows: TGTGCCACCAGTGATGGGACAGAGAGCTCCTACAATGAGCAGTTCTTC.

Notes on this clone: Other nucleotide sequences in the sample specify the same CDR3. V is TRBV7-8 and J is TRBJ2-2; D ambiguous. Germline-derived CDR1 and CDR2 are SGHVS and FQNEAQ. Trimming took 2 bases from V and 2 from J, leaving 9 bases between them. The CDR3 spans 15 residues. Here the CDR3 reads CASSLRVGNTGELFF. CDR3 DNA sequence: TGTGCCAGCAGCTTAAGGGTAGGAAACACCGGGGAGCTGTTTTTT. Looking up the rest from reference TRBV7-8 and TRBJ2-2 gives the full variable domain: GAGVSQSPRYKVAKRGQDVALRCDPISGHVSLFWYQQALGQGPEFLTYFQNEAQLDKSGLPSDRFFAERPEGSVSTLKIQRTQQEDSAVYLCASSLRVGNTGELFFGEGSRLTVL.

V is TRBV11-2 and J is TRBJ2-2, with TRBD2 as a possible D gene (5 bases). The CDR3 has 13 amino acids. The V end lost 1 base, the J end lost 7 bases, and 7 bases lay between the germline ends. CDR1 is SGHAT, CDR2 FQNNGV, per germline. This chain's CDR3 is CASSLGGIGELFF. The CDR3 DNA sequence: TGTGCCAGCAGCTTAGGAGGGATCGGGGAGCTGTTTTTT.

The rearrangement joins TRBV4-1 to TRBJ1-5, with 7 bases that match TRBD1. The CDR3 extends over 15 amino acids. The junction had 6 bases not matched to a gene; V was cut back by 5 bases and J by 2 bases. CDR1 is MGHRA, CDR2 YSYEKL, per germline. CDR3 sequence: CASSSGGIGNQPQHF. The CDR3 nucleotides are TGCGCCAGCAGCTCAGGGGGTATTGGCAATCAGCCCCAGCATTTT.

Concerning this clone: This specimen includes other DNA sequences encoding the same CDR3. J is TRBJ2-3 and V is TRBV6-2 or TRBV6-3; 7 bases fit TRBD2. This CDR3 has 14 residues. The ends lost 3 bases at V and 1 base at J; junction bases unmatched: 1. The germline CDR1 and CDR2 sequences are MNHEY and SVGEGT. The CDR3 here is CASSYAGGTDTQYF. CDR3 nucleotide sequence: TGTGCCAGCAGTTATGCGGGGGGCACAGATACGCAGTATTTT.

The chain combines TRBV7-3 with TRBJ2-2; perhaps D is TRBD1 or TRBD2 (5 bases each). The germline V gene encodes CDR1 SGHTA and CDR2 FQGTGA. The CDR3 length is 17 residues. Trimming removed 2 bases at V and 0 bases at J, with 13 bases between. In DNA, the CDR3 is TGTGCCAGCAGCTTATTCGGGGCGGGCACGAACACCGGGGAGCTGTTTTTT. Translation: CASSLFGAGTNTGELFF.

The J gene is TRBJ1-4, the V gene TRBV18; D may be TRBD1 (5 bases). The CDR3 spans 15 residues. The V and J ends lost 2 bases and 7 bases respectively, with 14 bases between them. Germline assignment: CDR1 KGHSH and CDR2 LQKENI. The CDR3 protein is CASSPIRQGGEKLFF. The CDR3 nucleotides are TGTGCCAGCTCACCAATAAGGCAGGGTGGTGAAAAACTGTTTTTT.

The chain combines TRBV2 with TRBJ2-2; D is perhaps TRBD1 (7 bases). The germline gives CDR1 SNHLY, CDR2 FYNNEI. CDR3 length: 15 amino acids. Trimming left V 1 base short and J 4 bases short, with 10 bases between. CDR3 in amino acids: CASSEDRGGTGELFF. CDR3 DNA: TGTGCCAGCAGTGAAGACAGGGGAGGCACCGGGGAGCTGTTTTTT.

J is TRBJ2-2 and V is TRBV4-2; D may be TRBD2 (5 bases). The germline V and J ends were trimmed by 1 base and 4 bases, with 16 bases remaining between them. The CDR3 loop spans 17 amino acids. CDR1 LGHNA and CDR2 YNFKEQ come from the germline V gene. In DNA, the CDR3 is TGTGCCAGCAGCCAAGTGAGACTACTGTTGGGCACCGGGGAGCTGTTTTTT. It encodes CASSQVRLLLGTGELFF.

The CDR3: CATSESPNTGELFF. CDR3 DNA sequence: TGTGCCACCAGTGAAAGCCCGAACACCGGGGAGCTGTTTTTT. The V call is TRBV24-1, the J call TRBJ2-2; D gene unclear. The CDR3 runs to 14 residues. The V gene's germline CDR1 is KGHDR and CDR2 SFDVKD. The V end was cut by 4 bases, the J end by 0 bases, with 5 bases between.

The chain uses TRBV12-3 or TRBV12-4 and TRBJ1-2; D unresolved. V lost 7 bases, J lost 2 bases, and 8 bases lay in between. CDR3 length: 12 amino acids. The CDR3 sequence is CASTQGNYGYTF. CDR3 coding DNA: TGTGCCAGCACCCAAGGGAACTATGGCTACACCTTC.

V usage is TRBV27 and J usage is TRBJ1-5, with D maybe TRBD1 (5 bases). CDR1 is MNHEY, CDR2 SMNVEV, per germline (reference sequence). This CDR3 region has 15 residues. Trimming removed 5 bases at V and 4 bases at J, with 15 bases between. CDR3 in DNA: TGTGCCAGCAGTCCCACTCGGGGGTCGAATCAGCCCCAGCATTTT. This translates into CASSPTRGSNQPQHF.

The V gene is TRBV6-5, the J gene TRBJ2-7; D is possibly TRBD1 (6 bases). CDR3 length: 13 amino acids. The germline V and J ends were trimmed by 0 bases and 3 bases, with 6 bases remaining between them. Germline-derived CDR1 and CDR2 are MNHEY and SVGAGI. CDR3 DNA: TGTGCCAGCAGTTACTCGGACAGCTACGAGCAGTACTTC. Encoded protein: CASSYSDSYEQYF.

CDR3 nucleotides: TGTGCCATCAGTGGAGGGGGCAATGAGCAGTTCTTC. The encoded protein is CAISGGGNEQFF. The chain joins TRBV10-3 to TRBJ2-1; D perhaps matches TRBD1 (6 bases). There are 12 residues in the CDR3. Germline V gives CDR1 ENHRY, CDR2 SYGVKD. Trimming shortened V by 4 bases and J by 6 bases, and 7 bases separated the two germline ends.

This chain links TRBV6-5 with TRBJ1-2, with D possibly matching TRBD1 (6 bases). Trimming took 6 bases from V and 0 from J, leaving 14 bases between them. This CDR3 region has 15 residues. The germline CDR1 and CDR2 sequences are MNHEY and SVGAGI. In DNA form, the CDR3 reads TGTGCCAGCAGCCGAGGGGGACCGACTAACTATGGCTACACCTTC. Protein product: CASSRGGPTNYGYTF.

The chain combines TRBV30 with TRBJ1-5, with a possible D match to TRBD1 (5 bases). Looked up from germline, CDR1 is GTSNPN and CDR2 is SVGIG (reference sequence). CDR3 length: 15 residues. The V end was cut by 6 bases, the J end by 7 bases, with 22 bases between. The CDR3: CACRGGSGPDQPQHF. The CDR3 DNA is TGTGCCTGCCGGGGCGGGTCGGGCCCGGACCAGCCCCAGCATTTT.

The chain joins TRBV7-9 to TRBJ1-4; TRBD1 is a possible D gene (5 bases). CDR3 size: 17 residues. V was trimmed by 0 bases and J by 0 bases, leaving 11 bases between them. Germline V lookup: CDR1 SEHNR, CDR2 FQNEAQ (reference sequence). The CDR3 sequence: CASSLAGLGPTNEKLFF. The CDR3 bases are TGTGCCAGCAGCTTAGCGGGGTTGGGGCCAACTAATGAAAAACTGTTTTTT.

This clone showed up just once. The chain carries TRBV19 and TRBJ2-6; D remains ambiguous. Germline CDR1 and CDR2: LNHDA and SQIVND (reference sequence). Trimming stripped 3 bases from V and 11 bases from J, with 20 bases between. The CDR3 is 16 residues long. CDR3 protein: CASSIFGAASGYVLTF. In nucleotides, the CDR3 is TGTGCCAGTAGTATTTTTGGTGCAGCCTCAGGATACGTCCTGACTTTC.

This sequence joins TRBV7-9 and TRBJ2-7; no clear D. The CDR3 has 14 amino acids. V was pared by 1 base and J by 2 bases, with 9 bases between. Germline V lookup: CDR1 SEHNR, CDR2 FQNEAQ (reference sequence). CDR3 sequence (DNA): TGTGCCAGCAGCTTAGATGTGGTTACCTACGAGCAGTACTTC. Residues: CASSLDVVTYEQYF.

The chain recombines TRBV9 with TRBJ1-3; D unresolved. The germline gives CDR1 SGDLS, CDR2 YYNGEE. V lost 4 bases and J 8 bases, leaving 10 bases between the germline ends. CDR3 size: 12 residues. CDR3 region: CASSPREDTIYF. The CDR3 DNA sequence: TGTGCCAGCAGCCCTAGGGAGGACACCATATATTTT.

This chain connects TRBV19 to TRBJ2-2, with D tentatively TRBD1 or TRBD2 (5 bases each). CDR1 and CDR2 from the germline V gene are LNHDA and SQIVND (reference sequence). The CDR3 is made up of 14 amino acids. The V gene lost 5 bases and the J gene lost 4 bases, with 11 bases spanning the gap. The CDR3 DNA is TGTGCCAGTAGTGTGGGGGTTGGCACCGGGGAGCTGTTTTTT. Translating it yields CASSVGVGTGELFF.

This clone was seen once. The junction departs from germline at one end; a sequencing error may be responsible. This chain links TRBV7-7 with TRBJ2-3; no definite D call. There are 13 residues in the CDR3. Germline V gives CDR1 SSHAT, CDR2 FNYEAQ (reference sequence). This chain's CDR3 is CASSYEGTDTQYF. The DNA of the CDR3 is TGTGCTAGCAGCTACGAGGGCACAGATACGCAGTATTTT.

CDR3 sequence (DNA): TGTGCCAGCAGTATTGCATGGGGGCCCTACAATGAGCAGTTCTTC. Translation: CASSIAWGPYNEQFF. This sequence joins TRBV27 and TRBJ2-1; tentatively, D is TRBD1 (6 bases). Deletions cut 5 bases from V and 2 bases from J, with 13 bases between. In germline, CDR1 is MNHEY, CDR2 SMNVEV (reference sequence). There are 15 residues in the CDR3.

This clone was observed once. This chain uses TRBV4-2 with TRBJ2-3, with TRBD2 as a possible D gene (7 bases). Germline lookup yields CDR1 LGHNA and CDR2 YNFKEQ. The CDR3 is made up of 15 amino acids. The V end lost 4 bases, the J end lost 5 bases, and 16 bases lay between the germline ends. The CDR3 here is CASSPGLGGLDTQYF. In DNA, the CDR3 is TGTGCCAGCAGCCCAGGACTAGGGGGGTTAGATACGCAGTATTTT.